The clone carrying this T cell receptor (beta chain) came up many times. The data belong to a study of human T cells and chemical hapten exposure. Overall study context: Patients additionally received therapeutic doses of diphenylcyclopropenone on the scalp once a week, and this continued throughout the approximately 26-week study.

Germline lookup yields CDR1 MNHEY and CDR2 SVGAGI. This CDR3 is built from 19 residues. V was shortened by 0 bases and J by 2 bases, with 20 bases between the two germline ends. TCRdb analysed the RACE reads with MiXCR anew, one entry per CDR3 protein. Counted here are a few hundred thousand distinct CDR3 sequences, over 6% occurring once; the ten biggest clones make up more than 5.5%. Documented time point: patch test 2, 6 weeks after DPC sensitization. Treatment noted: therapeutic diphenylcyclopropenone sensitization with weekly scalp DPC. The source was whole blood, collected in connection with sensitization to the hapten diphenylcyclopropenone (DPC). The sequence was obtained from a young woman with alopecia areata. Some clones in this sample may be carry-over from other donors' samples. The V gene is TRBV6-5, the J gene TRBJ1-5; weak D call: TRBD1 (5 bases). The CDR3 loop reads CASSYSSLGHNSRNQPQHF. The CDR3 coding sequence is TGTGCCAGCAGTTACTCATCACTTGGACATAACTCTCGCAATCAGCCCCAGCATTTT.